This is a list of T cell receptor beta chains from one sample in a study of blood T cell repertoires in COVID-19. Only in-frame clones appear in the TCRdb table, and some are missing; sequencing was by immunoSEQ multiplex PCR. Counted here are roughly 56,000 clones, 89% occurring once; the ten biggest clones make up over 15%. Input material: peripheral blood. These TCRs come from a human donor in a cohort sampled during active COVID-19. Both conserved end residues are part of each CDR3. Each record gives: V gene, J gene, CDR3 protein.

>TRBV5-4|TRBJ1-1
CASSGTTGFSEAFF
>TRBV20-1|TRBJ2-3
CSASAAPGQGPTDTQYF
>TRBV7-9|TRBJ2-5
CASSLIPNGRGSLGETQYF
>TRBV6-5|TRBJ2-7
CASSYSSRVGYEQYF
>TRBV10-3|TRBJ1-4
CAISSQGANEKLFF
>TRBV4-1|TRBJ2-1
CASSQELAGSYNEQFF
>TRBV7-2|TRBJ2-5
CASSSNQETQYF
>TRBV19|TRBJ2-7
CASSFTEADEQYF
>TRBV2|TRBJ1-6
CASSETQGSYNSPLHF
>TRBV7-2|TRBJ1-3
CASSLERRISGNTIYF
>TRBV10-2|TRBJ2-7
CASRSRERDRHPYEQYF
>TRBV7-2|TRBJ1-5
CASSLDGGVNQPQHF
>TRBV6-2/TRBV6-3|TRBJ1-2
CASSYGGHPLFTF
>TRBV6-6|TRBJ2-7
CASSPVPGTSYEQYF
>TRBV10-3|TRBJ1-1
CAISVWAGDTEAFF
>TRBV19|TRBJ1-5
CASRTGANQPQHF
>TRBV5-1|TRBJ2-1
CASSIRSEPAYNEQFF
>TRBV7-8|TRBJ2-7
CASSLARPGTGLYEQYF